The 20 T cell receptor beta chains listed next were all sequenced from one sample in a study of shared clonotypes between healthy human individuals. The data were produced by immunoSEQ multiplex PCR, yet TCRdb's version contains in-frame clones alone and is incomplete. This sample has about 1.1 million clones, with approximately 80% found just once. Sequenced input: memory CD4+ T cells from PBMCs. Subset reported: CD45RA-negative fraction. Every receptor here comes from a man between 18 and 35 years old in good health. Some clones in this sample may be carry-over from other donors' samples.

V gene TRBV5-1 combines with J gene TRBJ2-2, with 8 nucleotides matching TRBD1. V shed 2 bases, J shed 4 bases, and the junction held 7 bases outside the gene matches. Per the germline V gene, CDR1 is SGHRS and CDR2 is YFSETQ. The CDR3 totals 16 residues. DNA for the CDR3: TGCGCCAGCAGCTTACGACAGGGGACTTCCACCGGGGAGCTGTTTTTT. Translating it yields CASSLRQGTSTGELFF. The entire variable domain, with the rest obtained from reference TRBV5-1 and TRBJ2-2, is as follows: KAGVTQTPRYLIKTRGQQVTLSCSPISGHRSVSWYQQTPGQGLQFLFEYFSETQRNKGNFPGRFSGRQFSNSRSEMNVSTLELGDSALYLCASSLRQGTSTGELFFGEGSRLTVL.

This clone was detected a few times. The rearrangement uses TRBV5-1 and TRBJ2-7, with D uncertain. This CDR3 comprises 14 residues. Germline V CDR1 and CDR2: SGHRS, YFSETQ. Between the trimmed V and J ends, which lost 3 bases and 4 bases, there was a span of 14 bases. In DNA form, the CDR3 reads TGCGCCAGCAGCTACGACGTAAGTGGGTACGAGCAGTACTTC. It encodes CASSYDVSGYEQYF. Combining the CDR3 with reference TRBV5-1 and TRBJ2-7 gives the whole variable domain KAGVTQTPRYLIKTRGQQVTLSCSPISGHRSVSWYQQTPGQGLQFLFEYFSETQRNKGNFPGRFSGRQFSNSRSEMNVSTLELGDSALYLCASSYDVSGYEQYFGPGTRLTVT.

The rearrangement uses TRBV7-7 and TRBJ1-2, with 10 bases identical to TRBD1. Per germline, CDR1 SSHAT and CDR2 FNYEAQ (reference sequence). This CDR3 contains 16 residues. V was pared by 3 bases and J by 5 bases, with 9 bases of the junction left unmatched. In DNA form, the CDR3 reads TGTGCCAGCAGCTTCTTTCCGGGACAGGGGAGGTATGGCTACACCTTC. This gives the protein CASSFFPGQGRYGYTF.

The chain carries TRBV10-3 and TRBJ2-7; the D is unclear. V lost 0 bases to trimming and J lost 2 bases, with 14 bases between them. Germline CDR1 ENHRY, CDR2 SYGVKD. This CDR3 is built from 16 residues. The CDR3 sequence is CAISESSGPNAYEQYF. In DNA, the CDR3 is TGTGCCATCAGTGAGTCCTCTGGGCCAAACGCCTACGAGCAGTACTTC.

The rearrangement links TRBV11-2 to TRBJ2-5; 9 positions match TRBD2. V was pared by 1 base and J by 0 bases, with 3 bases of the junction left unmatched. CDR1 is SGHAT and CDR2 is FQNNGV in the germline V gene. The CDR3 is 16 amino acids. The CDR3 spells CASSLGTSANQETQYF. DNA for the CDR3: TGTGCCAGCAGCTTAGGGACTAGCGCAAACCAAGAGACCCAGTACTTC.

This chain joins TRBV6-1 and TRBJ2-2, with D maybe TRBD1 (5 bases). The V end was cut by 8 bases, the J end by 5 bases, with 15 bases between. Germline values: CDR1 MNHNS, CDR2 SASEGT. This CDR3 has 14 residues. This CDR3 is CASGAHSNTGELFF. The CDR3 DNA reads TGTGCCAGCGGGGCTCATAGTAATACCGGGGAGCTGTTTTTT.

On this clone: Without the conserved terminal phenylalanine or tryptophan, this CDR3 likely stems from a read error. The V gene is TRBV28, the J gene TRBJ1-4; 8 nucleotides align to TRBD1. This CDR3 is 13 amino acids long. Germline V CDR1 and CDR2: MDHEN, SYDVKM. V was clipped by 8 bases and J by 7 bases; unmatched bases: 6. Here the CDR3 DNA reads TGTGCCAGCCGGAGGCAGGGGGCTGAAAAACTGTTTTCT. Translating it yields CASRRQGAEKLFS.

The CDR3: CASSLESVRATDTQYF. The CDR3 DNA reads TGTGCCAGCAGCTTGGAATCGGTCAGGGCGACAGATACGCAGTATTTT. This sequence joins TRBV5-5 and TRBJ2-3; a possible D gene is TRBD1 (5 bases). The V gene's germline CDR1 is SGHKS and CDR2 YYEKEE (reference sequence). Trimming shortened V by 0 bases and J by 3 bases, and 14 bases separated the two germline ends. The CDR3 sequence is 16 residues long.

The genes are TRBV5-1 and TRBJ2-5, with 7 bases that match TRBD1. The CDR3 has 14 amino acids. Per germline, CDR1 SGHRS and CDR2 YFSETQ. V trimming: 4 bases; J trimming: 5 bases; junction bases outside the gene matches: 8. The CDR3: CASSEGQTLETQYF. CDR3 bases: TGCGCCAGCAGCGAGGGACAGACGCTGGAGACCCAGTACTTC.

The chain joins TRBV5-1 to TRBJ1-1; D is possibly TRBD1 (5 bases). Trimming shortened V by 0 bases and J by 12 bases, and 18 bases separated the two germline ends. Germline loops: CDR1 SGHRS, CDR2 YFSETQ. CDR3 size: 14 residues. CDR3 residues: CASSLASQGSRTFF. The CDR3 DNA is TGCGCCAGCAGCTTGGCCAGCCAGGGTTCGAGAACTTTCTTT.

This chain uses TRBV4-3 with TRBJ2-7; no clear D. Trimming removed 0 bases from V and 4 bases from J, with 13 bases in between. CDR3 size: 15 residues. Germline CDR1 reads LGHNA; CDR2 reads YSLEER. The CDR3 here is CASSQDPYILYEQYF. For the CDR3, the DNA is TGCGCCAGCAGCCAAGACCCCTACATTTTGTACGAGCAGTACTTC.

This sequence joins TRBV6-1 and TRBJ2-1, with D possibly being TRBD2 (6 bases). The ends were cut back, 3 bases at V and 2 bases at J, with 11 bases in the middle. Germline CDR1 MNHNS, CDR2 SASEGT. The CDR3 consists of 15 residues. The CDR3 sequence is CASSEGGDPYNEQFF. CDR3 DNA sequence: TGTGCCAGCAGTGAGGGCGGGGACCCCTACAATGAGCAGTTCTTC.

CDR3 sequence: CASRYRDRGYYEQYF. CDR3 bases: TGTGCCAGCAGGTACCGGGACAGGGGATACTACGAGCAGTACTTC. This chain uses TRBV6-5 with TRBJ2-7, with TRBD1 identical over 10 bases. CDR1 is MNHEY, CDR2 SVGAGI, per germline. This CDR3 is built from 15 residues. J gave up 3 bases and V 6 bases, and 8 bases lay outside the gene matches.

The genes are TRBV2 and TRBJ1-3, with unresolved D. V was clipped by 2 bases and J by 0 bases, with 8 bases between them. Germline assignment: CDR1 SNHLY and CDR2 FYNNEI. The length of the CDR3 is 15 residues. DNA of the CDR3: TGTGCCAGCAGTGAATCTTGGCTCTCTGGAAACACCATATATTTT. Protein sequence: CASSESWLSGNTIYF.

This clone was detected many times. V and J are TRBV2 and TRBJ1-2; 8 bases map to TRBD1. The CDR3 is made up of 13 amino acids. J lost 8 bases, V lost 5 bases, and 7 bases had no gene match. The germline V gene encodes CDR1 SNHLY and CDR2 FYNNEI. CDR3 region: CASSNPGGRGYTF. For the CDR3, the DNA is TGTGCCAGCAGTAATCCAGGGGGCCGAGGCTACACCTTC.

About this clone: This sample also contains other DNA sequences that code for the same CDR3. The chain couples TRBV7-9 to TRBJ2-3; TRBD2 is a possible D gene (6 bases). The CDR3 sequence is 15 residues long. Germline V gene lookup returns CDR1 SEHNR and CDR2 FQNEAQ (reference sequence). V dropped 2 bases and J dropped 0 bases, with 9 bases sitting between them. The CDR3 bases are TGTGCCAGCAGCTTAACCAGCGGGAGCACAGATACGCAGTATTTT. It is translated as CASSLTSGSTDTQYF.

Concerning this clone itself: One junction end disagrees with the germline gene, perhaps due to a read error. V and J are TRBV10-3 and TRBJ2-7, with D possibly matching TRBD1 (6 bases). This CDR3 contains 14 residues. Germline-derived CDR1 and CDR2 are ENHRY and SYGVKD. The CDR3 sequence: CASSGDIGYSEQYF. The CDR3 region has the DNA TGTGCCAGCAGTGGGGACATAGGATACAGCGAGCAGTACTTC.

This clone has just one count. The CDR3 nucleotides are TGCGCCAGCAGCTTGGGGGATGAAAAACTGTTTTTT. Translated, it gives CASSLGDEKLFF. V usage is TRBV5-1 and J usage is TRBJ1-4; D gene uncertain. With 0 bases removed from V and 6 bases from J, the gap between germline ends came to 3 bases. CDR3 size: 12 residues. The germline V gene has CDR1 SGHRS and CDR2 YFSETQ.

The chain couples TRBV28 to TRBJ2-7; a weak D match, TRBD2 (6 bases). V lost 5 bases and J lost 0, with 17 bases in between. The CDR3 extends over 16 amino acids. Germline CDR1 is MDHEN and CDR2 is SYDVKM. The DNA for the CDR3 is TGTGCCAGCAGTCCCCCGGGGCAGACTAGCTCCTACGAGCAGTACTTC. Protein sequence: CASSPPGQTSSYEQYF. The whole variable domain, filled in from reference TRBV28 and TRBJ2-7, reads DVKVTQSSRYLVKRTGEKVFLECVQDMDHENMFWYRQDPGLGLRLIYFSYDVKMKEKGDIPEGYSVSREKKERFSLILESASTNQTSMYLCASSPPGQTSSYEQYFGPGTRLTVT.

The CDR3 DNA reads as TGTGCCAGCAGCTTAGCTTTGCGCCGCTCCTACAATGAGCAGTTCTTC. Translating gives CASSLALRRSYNEQFF. The rearrangement uses TRBV7-9 and TRBJ2-1, with D unclear. Germline CDR1 and CDR2: SEHNR and FQNEAQ (reference sequence). The CDR3 extends over 16 amino acids. V was clipped by 0 bases and J by 0 bases, with 9 bases between them.